This entry lists 14 T cell receptor beta chains sequenced from one sample in a study of early T cells in non-severe SARS-CoV-2 infection. One entry per CDR3 protein, called by TCRdb with MiXCR from the 5' RACE reads. Of about 80,000 distinct CDR3 sequences in the sample, about 12% were seen once. Sample: whole blood. The receptors here all came from an adult who was a healthcare worker with PCR-confirmed SARS-CoV-2 infection or an uninfected control (not recorded which).

This clonotype has ten or more counts. The chain employs TRBV3-1 and TRBJ2-3; 12 nucleotides agree with TRBD2. CDR1 and CDR2 (germline): LGHDT, YNNKEL (reference sequence). V lost 4 bases to trimming and J lost 2 bases; unmatched junction nucleotides: 7. The length of the CDR3 is 17 residues. The chain's CDR3 is CASSLRLAGVHTDTQYF. The CDR3 DNA reads as TGTGCCAGCAGCCTACGACTAGCGGGAGTCCACACAGATACGCAGTATTTT.

This clonotype has a count of ten or more. This chain uses TRBV5-1 with TRBJ2-6; the D is unclear. With 4 bases removed from V and 0 bases from J, the gap between germline ends came to 8 bases. Germline-derived CDR1 and CDR2 are SGHRS and YFSETQ. CDR3 size: 15 residues. The CDR3: CASSPRGSGANVLTF. Here the CDR3 DNA reads TGCGCCAGCAGCCCGAGAGGCTCTGGGGCCAACGTCCTGACTTTC.

This chain connects TRBV7-9 to TRBJ1-1, with D unresolved. The CDR3 contains 17 residues. Germline CDR1 is SEHNR and CDR2 is FQNEAQ (reference sequence). V was shortened by 5 bases and J by 5 bases, with 24 bases between the two germline ends. Here the CDR3 DNA reads TGTGCCAGCAGCCAGACGGGAACGGGTTTAATCGGGACTGAAGCTTTCTTT. Translating it yields CASSQTGTGLIGTEAFF.

A few counts support this clonotype. The V and J genes are TRBV7-2 and TRBJ2-3, with 7 bases aligning to TRBD1. Germline trimming cut 5 bases from V and 6 bases from J; bases unmatched to any gene: 14. CDR1 is SGHTA, CDR2 FQGNSA, per germline. This CDR3 is 16 amino acids long. CDR3 in DNA: TGTGCCAGCAGCCCCAGGACAGGCAGATCGTTCGATACGCAGTATTTT. It codes for CASSPRTGRSFDTQYF. The full variable domain, rest sourced from reference TRBV7-2 and TRBJ2-3, is GAGVSQSPSNKVTEKGKDVELRCDPISGHTALYWYRQSLGQGLEFLIYFQGNSAPDKSGLPSDRFSAERTGGSVSTLTIQRTQQEDSAVYLCASSPRTGRSFDTQYFGPGTRLTVL.

This clonotype came up once. One end of the junction fails to match germline, which may point to a read error. The rearrangement uses TRBV7-9 and TRBJ2-7, with D tentatively TRBD2 (6 bases). This CDR3 is built from 14 residues. Per the germline V gene, CDR1 is SEHNR and CDR2 is FQNEAQ (reference sequence). The CDR3 here is CASSLSGLSSEQYF. CDR3 DNA: TGTGCCAGCAGCTTGAGCGGGCTTTCCTCCGAGCAGTACTTC.

This clonotype was observed many times. The chain links TRBV30 to TRBJ2-3; D is undetermined. The CDR3 extends over 15 amino acids. V dropped 3 bases and J dropped 3 bases, with 16 bases sitting between them. Germline-derived CDR1 and CDR2 are GTSNPN and SVGIG (reference sequence). The CDR3 region has the DNA TGTGCCTGGAGGGGTTCCTTCAGTTCAACAGATACGCAGTATTTT. Its translation is CAWRGSFSSTDTQYF.

This clonotype has a count of ten or more. V gene TRBV5-6 combines with J gene TRBJ2-1; maybe TRBD1 (5 bases). Trimming removed 0 bases at V and 3 bases at J, with 10 bases between. Germline V gene sequence: CDR1 SGHDT, CDR2 YYEEEE. The CDR3 sequence is 15 residues long. For the CDR3, the DNA is TGTGCCAGCAGCTTGGGACAGTCGCTCTACAATGAGCAGTTCTTC. The encoded protein is CASSLGQSLYNEQFF.

This clonotype came up many times. The chain links TRBV9 to TRBJ1-5; 9 nucleotides agree with TRBD1. CDR3 length: 15 amino acids. The junction had 5 bases not matched to a gene; V was cut back by 2 bases and J by 5 bases. Germline V CDR1 and CDR2: SGDLS, YYNGEE. CDR3 amino acids: CASSVGQGVDQPQHF. The CDR3, as DNA: TGTGCCAGCAGCGTGGGACAGGGTGTCGATCAGCCCCAGCATTTT.

This clonotype was seen a few times. The chain combines TRBV29-1 with TRBJ2-3, with D perhaps matching TRBD2 (6 bases). The germline V and J ends were trimmed by 6 bases and 3 bases, with 10 bases remaining between them. From germline, CDR1 is SQVTM and CDR2 ANQGSEA. This CDR3 comprises 12 residues. CDR3 nucleotides: TGCAGCGTCGGGGGTTGGACAGATACGCAGTATTTT. Protein: CSVGGWTDTQYF.

This clonotype occurred many times. The rearrangement links TRBV7-9 to TRBJ2-1, with D tentatively TRBD1 (6 bases). V was trimmed by 6 bases and J by 8 bases, leaving 17 bases between them. The length of the CDR3 is 14 residues. From germline, CDR1 is SEHNR and CDR2 FQNEAQ (reference sequence). The CDR3 reads CASRKATGNDEQFF. In DNA, the CDR3 is TGTGCCAGCAGGAAGGCCACAGGGAATGATGAGCAGTTCTTC.

The chain couples TRBV5-1 to TRBJ2-1; TRBD1 aligns across 8 bases. J was trimmed by 0 bases and V by 4 bases; bases with no gene match: 6. The CDR3 loop spans 16 amino acids. In germline, CDR1 is SGHRS, CDR2 YFSETQ. The CDR3 protein is CASSIVTGGSYNEQFF. CDR3 DNA: TGCGCCAGCAGCATCGTTACAGGGGGCTCCTACAATGAGCAGTTCTTC.

This clonotype showed up just once. The chain uses TRBV9 and TRBJ2-3; D unclear. The V and J ends lost 3 bases and 1 base respectively, with 6 bases between them. The germline V gene encodes CDR1 SGDLS and CDR2 YYNGEE. The CDR3 contains 13 residues. This CDR3 is CASSGSGTDTQYF. DNA for the CDR3: TGTGCCAGCAGCGGAAGCGGCACAGATACGCAGTATTTT. Variable domain in full (rest from reference TRBV9 and TRBJ2-3): DSGVTQTPKHLITATGQRVTLRCSPRSGDLSVYWYQQSLDQGLQFLIQYYNGEERAKGNILERFSAQQFPDLHSELNLSSLELGDSALYFCASSGSGTDTQYFGPGTRLTVL.

This clonotype came up many times. This chain links TRBV29-1 with TRBJ2-5, with a weak D call TRBD1 (5 bases). V gave up 5 bases and J gave up 1 base, with 8 bases separating them. The germline V gene has CDR1 SQVTM and CDR2 ANQGSEA. The CDR3 is 12 residues long. CDR3 DNA sequence: TGCAGCGTTCTTGACAGCCAAGAGACCCAGTACTTC. Encoded protein: CSVLDSQETQYF.

V is TRBV24-1 and J is TRBJ2-7; D possibly matches TRBD1 or TRBD2 (5 bases each). Looked up from germline, CDR1 is KGHDR and CDR2 is SFDVKD. The length of the CDR3 is 15 residues. The ends were cut back, 2 bases at V and 6 bases at J, with 16 bases in the middle. CDR3: CATSDSRGPPSEQYF. The CDR3 DNA reads as TGTGCCACCAGTGATTCAAGGGGACCCCCCTCCGAGCAGTACTTC.